This T cell receptor beta chain was sequenced in a study of CD8 T cells in ankylosing spondylitis. Comment on this clonotype: Its antigen remains unidentified.

By quantitative 5'-RACE with molecular barcodes, the TCR beta libraries were made. TCRdb redid the calling of the 5' RACE reads with MiXCR, one entry per CDR3 protein. The sample consists of 450,000 or so distinct CDR3 sequences, roughly 27% of them appearing once. There are 13 residues in the CDR3. V was trimmed by 5 bases and J by 0 bases, leaving 8 bases between them. Germline V gene sequence: CDR1 ENHRY, CDR2 SYGVKD. Study outcomes and limitations: Some motif variants had been reported before (in reactive arthritis synovial fluid and blood). Roughly eight highly homologous variants made up a TCR beta motif that seemed to typify ankylosing spondylitis blood. The disease-linked clones had a CD8+ phenotype and low blood frequencies.

V gene TRBV10-3 combines with J gene TRBJ2-7; unclear D gene. Specimen: blood, either unsorted or a sorted T cell fraction (not recorded which). The receptor was derived from a male donor with ankylosing spondylitis. The CDR3: CAISSTGSYEQYF. The CDR3 DNA follows: TGTGCCATCAGTTCGACGGGCTCCTACGAGCAGTACTTC.